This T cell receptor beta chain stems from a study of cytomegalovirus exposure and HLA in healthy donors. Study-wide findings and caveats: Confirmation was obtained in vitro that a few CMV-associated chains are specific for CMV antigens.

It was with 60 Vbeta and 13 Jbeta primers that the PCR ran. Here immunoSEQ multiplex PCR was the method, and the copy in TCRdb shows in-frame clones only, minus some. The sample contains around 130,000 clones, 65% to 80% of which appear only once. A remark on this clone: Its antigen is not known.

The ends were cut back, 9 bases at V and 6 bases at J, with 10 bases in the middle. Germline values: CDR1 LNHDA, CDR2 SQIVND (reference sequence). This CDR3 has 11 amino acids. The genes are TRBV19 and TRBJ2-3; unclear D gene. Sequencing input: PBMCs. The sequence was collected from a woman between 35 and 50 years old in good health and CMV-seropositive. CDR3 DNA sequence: TGTGCCAGCCGTTGGGCGGATACGCAGTATTTT. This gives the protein CASRWADTQYF.